This T cell receptor beta chain was captured by sequencing in a study of blood T cell repertoires in COVID-19. Study overall: T cells, B-cell-depleted T cells, or PBMCs provided the cDNA or gDNA that served as material.

The V segment lost 2 bases and the J segment 4 bases; nucleotides outside the gene matches: 13. CDR1 is KGHSH and CDR2 is LQKENI in the germline V gene. The CDR3 is made up of 18 amino acids. All enrollees were roughly 18 to 90 years old and from approximately 25 US areas. Participants had their cohort set by participant-reported clinical history. Source study methods: Estimation of nucleated cell counts relied on the amplification of reference gene primers. Assay: immunoSEQ multiplex PCR; the TCRdb copy retains only in-frame clones and omits some. That table is the source of V, J and clone size, and D and trimming were worked out from the DNA. The sample contains hundreds of thousands of clones, about nine tenths of which appear only once.

Sequenced input: PBMCs or T cells enriched from blood (not recorded which). The source of this sequence is a woman aged 35 to 49 who had recovered from COVID-19. The chain joins TRBV18 to TRBJ1-5; 8 positions match TRBD1. CDR3 DNA: TGTGCCAGCTCACCAAACAGGGGGAGAGGTATTGGTAATCAGCCCCAGCATTTT. This sequence encodes CASSPNRGRGIGNQPQHF.